This T cell receptor (beta chain) was identified in a study of T cells in Graves' hyperthyroidism and ophthalmopathy. Study-level findings and limits: Stable hyperthyroidism was told apart from ophthalmopathy by a model built on 13 V-J features. The blood repertoire included most of the expanded thyroid clonotypes above 0.001.

The V segment lost 7 bases and the J segment 5 bases; nucleotides outside the gene matches: 8. There are 13 residues in the CDR3. Germline lookup yields CDR1 SQVTM and CDR2 ANQGSEA. This clonotype was counted between two and nine times. Its matching antigen is unknown. RNA transcripts provided the source from which TCR beta CDR3 regions were amplified. The primer set for the first-round RT-PCR of the TCR CDR3 was HTBI. TCRdb itself ran the multiplex PCR reads through MiXCR, one entry per CDR3 protein. The data contain around 600,000 distinct CDR3 sequences, around 14% of them singletons. J is TRBJ2-7 and V is TRBV29-1, with 10 nucleotides matching TRBD2. Sequenced: blood. This receptor was identified in a woman aged 18-29 years with Graves' ophthalmopathy. Here the CDR3 DNA reads TGCAGCGCTAGGGCTAGCGGGAGTAACGAGCAGTACTTC. It codes for CSARASGSNEQYF.